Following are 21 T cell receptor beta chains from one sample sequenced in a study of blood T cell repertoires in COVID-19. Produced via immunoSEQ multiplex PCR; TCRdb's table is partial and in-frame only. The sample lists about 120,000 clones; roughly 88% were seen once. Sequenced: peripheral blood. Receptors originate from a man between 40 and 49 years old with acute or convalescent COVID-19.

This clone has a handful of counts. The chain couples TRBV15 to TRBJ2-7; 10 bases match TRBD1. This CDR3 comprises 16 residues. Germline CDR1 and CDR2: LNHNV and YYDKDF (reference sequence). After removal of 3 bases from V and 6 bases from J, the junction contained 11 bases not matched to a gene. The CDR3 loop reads CATSSRATTGGGEQYF. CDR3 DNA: TGTGCCACCAGCAGCCGAGCGACGACAGGGGGCGGCGAGCAGTACTTC. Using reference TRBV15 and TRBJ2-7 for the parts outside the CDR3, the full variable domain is DAMVIQNPRYQVTQFGKPVTLSCSQTLNHNVMYWYQQKSSQAPKLLFHYYDKDFNNEADTPDNFQSRRPNTSFCFLDIRSPGLGDTAMYLCATSSRATTGGGEQYFGPGTRLTVT.

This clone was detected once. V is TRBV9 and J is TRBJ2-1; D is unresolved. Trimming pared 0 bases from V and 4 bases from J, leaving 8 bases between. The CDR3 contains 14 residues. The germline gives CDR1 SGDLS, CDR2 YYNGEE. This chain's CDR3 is CASSVEIRYNEQFF. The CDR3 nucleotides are TGTGCCAGCAGCGTAGAGATCAGATACAATGAGCAGTTCTTC.

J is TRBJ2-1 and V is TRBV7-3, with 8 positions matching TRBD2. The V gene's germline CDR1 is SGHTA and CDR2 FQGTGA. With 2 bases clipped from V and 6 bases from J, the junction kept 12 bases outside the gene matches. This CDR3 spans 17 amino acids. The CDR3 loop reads CASSLLDRGGRGNEQFF. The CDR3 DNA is TGTGCCAGCAGCTTACTTGACCGGGGGGGCCGTGGCAATGAGCAGTTCTTC.

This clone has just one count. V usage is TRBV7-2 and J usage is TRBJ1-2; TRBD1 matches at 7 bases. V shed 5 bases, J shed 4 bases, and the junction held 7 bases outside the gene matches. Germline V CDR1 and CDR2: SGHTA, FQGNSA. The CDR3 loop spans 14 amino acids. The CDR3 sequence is CASSPTTGLYGYTF. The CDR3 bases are TGTGCCAGCAGCCCGACGACAGGGCTCTATGGCTACACCTTC.

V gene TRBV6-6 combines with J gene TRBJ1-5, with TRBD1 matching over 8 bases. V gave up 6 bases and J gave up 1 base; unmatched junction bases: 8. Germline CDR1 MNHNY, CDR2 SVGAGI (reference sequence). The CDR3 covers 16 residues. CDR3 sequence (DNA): TGTGCCAGCAGCGACAACAGGGGGGTAAGCAATCAGCCCCAGCATTTT. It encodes CASSDNRGVSNQPQHF.

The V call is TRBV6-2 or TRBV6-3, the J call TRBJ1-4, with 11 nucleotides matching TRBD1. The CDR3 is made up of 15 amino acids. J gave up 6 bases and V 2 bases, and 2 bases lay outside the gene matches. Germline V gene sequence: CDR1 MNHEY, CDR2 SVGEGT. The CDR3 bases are TGTGCCAGCAGTTACCCGGGACAGGGGGATGAAAAACTGTTTTTT. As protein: CASSYPGQGDEKLFF.

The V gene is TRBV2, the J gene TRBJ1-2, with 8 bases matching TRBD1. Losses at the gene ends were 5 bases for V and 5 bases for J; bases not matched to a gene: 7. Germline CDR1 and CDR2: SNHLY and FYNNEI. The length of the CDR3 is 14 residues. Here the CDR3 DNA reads TGTGCCAGCAGTCCTGGACAGGGAAAATATGGCTACACCTTC. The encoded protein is CASSPGQGKYGYTF.

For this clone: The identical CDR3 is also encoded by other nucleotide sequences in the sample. The CDR3, as DNA: TGTGCCAGCAGCTTGACAGGGGGCCGGTATGGCTACACCTTC. Protein: CASSLTGGRYGYTF. The rearrangement joins TRBV5-4 to TRBJ1-2; 9 bases fit TRBD1. There are 14 residues in the CDR3. V was clipped by 1 base and J by 5 bases; unmatched bases: 3. Germline CDR1 is SGHNT and CDR2 is YYREEE (reference sequence).

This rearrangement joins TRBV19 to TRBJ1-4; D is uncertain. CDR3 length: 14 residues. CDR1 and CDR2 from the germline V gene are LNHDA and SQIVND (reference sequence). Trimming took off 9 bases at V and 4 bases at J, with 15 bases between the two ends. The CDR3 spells CASGLDSNNEKLFF. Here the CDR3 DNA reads TGTGCCAGCGGACTAGACTCCAATAATGAAAAACTGTTTTTT.

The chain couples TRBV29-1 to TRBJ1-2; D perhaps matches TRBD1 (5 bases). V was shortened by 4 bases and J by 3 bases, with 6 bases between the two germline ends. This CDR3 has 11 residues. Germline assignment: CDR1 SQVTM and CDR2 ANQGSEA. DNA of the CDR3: TGCAGCGTTGGGGGGGACTATGGCTACACCTTC. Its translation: CSVGGDYGYTF.

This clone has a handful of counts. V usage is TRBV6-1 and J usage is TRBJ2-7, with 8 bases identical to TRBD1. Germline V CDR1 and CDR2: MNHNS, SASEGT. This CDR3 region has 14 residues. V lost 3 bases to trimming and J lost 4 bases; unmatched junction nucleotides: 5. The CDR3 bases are TGTGCCAGCAGTGAGTCACAGGGGGTGTACGAGCAGTACTTC. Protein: CASSESQGVYEQYF.

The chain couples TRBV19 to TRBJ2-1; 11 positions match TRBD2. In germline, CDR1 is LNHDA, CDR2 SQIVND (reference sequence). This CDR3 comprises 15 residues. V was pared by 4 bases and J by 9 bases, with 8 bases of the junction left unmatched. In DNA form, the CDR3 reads TGTGCCAGTAGTAGGACTAGCGGGTGGGTTCTTGAGCAGTTCTTC. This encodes CASSRTSGWVLEQFF.

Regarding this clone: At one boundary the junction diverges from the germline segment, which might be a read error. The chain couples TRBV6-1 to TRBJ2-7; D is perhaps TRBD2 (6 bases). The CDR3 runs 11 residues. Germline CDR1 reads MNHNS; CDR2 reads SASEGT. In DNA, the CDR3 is TGTGCCAGCAGTGAAGGTAGCGGAAAGAAATTC. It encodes CASSEGSGKKF.

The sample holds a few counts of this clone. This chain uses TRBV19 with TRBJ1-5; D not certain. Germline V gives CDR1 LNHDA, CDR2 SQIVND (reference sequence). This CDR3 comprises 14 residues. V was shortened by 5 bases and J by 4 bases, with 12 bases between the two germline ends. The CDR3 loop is CASSGGHLNQPQHF. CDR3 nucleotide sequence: TGTGCCAGTAGTGGTGGCCACCTGAATCAGCCCCAGCATTTT.

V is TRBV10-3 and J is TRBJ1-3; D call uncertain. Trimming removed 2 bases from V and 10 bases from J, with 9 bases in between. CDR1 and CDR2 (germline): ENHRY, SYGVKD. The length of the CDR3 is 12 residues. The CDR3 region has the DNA TGTGCCATCAGTGAGCGGGGAGTTACCATATATTTT. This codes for CAISERGVTIYF.

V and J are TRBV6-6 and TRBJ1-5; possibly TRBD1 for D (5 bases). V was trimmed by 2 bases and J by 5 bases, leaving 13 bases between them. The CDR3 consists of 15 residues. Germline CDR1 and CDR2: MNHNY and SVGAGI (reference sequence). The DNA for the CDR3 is TGTGCCAGCAGTTACGGGCAGGGAATAGATCAGCCCCAGCATTTT. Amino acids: CASSYGQGIDQPQHF.

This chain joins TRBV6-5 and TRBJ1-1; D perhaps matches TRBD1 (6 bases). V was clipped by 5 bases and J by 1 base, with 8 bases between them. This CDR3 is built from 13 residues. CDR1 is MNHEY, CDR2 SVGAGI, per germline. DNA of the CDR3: TGTGCCAGCAGTCTGACAGGGAACACTGAAGCTTTCTTT. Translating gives CASSLTGNTEAFF.

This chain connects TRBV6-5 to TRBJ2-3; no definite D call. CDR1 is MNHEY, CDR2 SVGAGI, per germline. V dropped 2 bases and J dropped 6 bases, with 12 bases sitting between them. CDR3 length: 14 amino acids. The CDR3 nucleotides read TGTGCCAGCAGTTACATGCAGACCGGGGATACGCAGTATTTT. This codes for CASSYMQTGDTQYF.

The CDR3 nucleotides are TGTGCCAGCCGCGAACAGGGGTCAAGCACTGAAGCTTTCTTT. This encodes CASREQGSSTEAFF. V usage is TRBV3-1 (or the pseudogene TRBV3-2) and J usage is TRBJ1-1, with 7 bases identical to TRBD1. From germline, CDR1 is LGHDT and CDR2 YNNKEL (reference sequence). This CDR3 has 14 amino acids. V shed 8 bases and J 4 bases; nucleotides not matched to a gene: 10.

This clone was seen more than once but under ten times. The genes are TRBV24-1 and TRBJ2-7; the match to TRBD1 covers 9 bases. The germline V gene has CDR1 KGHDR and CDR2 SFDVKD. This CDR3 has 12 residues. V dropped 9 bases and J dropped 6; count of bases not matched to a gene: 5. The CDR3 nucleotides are TGTGCCACCGGGACAGGGTTGGGCGAGCAGTACTTC. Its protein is CATGTGLGEQYF.

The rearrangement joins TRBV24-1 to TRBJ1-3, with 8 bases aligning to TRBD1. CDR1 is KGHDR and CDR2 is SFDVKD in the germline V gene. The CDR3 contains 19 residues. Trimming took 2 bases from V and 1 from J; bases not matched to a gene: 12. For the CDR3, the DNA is TGTGCCACCAGTGATTGGGCCAGGACAGGGTTGTTTTCTGGAAACACCATATATTTT. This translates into CATSDWARTGLFSGNTIYF.